Shown below are 3 T cell receptor beta chains from a single sample sequenced in a study of blood T cell repertoires in COVID-19 (dated by TCRdb to the early 2020s). Libraries were constructed by the immunoSEQ multiplex PCR assay. In TCRdb, the immuneACCESS table is reduced to in-frame sequences with V and J assigned. These tables do not hold every clone; where another copy was compared, an unresolved V gene accounts for under half, and the others remain unexplained. The sample data list about 170,000 clones, and around four fifths of these were observed just once. Clones ranked in the top ten supply about 15% of the sample. The sequenced sample consisted of peripheral blood. Every receptor here comes from an older woman with COVID-19, enrolled during active disease.

This chain uses TRBV7-7 with TRBJ1-1, with D perhaps TRBD1 (6 bases). Between the trimmed V and J ends, which lost 5 bases and 1 base, there was a span of 8 bases. CDR1 is SSHAT and CDR2 is FNYEAQ in the germline V gene (reference sequence). The CDR3 runs to 13 residues. CDR3: CASSRDTNTEAFF. The CDR3 bases are TGTGCCAGCAGCCGGGACACGAACACTGAAGCTTTCTTT.

The chain is built from TRBV9 and TRBJ2-1; 7 bases fit TRBD2. This CDR3 region has 15 residues. Germline trimming cut 4 bases from V and 2 bases from J; bases unmatched to any gene: 6. The germline V gene encodes CDR1 SGDLS and CDR2 YYNGEE. The CDR3 DNA reads as TGTGCCAGCAGCTCCGGGGGGTCCCCCTACAATGAGCAGTTCTTC. It encodes CASSSGGSPYNEQFF.

V is TRBV29-1 and J is TRBJ2-5; TRBD2 agrees at 7 bases. The germline V gene has CDR1 SQVTM and CDR2 ANQGSEA. The CDR3 length is 14 residues. Unmatched junction bases numbered 10, after V lost 4 bases and J lost 5 bases. CDR3 DNA: TGCAGCGTTGGGAGTTTGAGGGGAGGGGAGACCCAGTACTTC. It specifies CSVGSLRGGETQYF.